The sequence of this TCR beta chain was determined in a study of tumor-infiltrating lymphocytes in primary liver carcinoma. The source material, about 20-30 mg of unsorted bulk tissue, was used to co-extract RNA and DNA. With chronic HBV infection, the patients were also treatment-naive. Germline lookup yields CDR1 SGHAT and CDR2 FQNNGV. The CDR3 consists of 16 residues. Concerning this clonotype itself: A read error may produce the germline difference seen at one junction end.

Researchers generated TCR beta cDNA from roughly 510 ng of total RNA, relying on a constant-region primer. Libraries of TCR beta came from three nested multiplex PCR rounds with slightly modified ARM-PCR. Forward primers for TRBV1-TRBV30 and a C-beta reverse primer served the first two PCR rounds, at about 10 cycles each. Via MiXCR, TCRdb re-called the multiplex PCR reads, giving one row per CDR3 protein. The table has about 70,000 distinct CDR3 sequences, about 70% seen once. The receptor comes from a man aged 35 to 55 with primary liver carcinoma and hepatitis B virus infection. The sample was liver tumor tissue from sampling region 4. Regarding subset: tumor region T4, right-lateral pole. The chain combines TRBV11-2 with TRBJ2-3, with D perhaps matching TRBD1 (7 bases). The CDR3 nucleotides are TGTGTCAGCAGCTTAGGCGGAGGGGGCGCGGTGGATACGCGGTACTTT. This codes for CVSSLGGGGAVDTRYF. Together with reference TRBV11-2 and TRBJ2-3, the CDR3 gives the full variable domain: EAGVAQSPRYKIIEKRQSVAFWCNPISGHATLYWYQQILGQGPKLLIQFQNNGVVDDSQLPKDRFSAERLKGVDSTLKIQPAKLEDSAVYLCVSSLGGGGAVDTRYFGPGTRLTVL.